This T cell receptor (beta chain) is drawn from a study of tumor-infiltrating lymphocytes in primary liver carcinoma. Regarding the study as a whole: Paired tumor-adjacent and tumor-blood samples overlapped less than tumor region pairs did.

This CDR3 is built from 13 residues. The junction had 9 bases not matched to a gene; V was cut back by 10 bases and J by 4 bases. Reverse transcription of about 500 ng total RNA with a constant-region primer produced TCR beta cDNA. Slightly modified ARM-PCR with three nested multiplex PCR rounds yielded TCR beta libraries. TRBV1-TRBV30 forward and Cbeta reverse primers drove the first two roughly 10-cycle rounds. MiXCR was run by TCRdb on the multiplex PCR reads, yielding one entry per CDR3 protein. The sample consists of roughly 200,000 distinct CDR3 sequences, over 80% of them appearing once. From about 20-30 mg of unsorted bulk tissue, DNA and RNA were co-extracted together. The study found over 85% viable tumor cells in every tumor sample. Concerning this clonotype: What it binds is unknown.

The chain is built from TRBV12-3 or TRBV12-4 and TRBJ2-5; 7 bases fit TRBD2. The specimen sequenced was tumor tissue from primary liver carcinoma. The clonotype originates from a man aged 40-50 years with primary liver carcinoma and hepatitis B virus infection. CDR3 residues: CANSRSGAETQYF. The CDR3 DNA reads TGTGCCAACAGCAGAAGCGGGGCAGAGACCCAGTACTTC.